Presented here are 24 T cell receptor beta chains from one specimen sequenced in a study of CD8 T cells in Susac syndrome. When the RNA was reverse transcribed, random hexamers were used with an input of 0.5 to 1 ug. TCRdb re-analysed the immunoSEQ multiplex PCR reads in MiXCR, keeping a single row per CDR3 protein. The sample lists hundreds of thousands of distinct CDR3 sequences, 85% to 95% occurring once. The sample was CD4+ T cells from PBMCs. These receptor sequences come from a human donor with Susac syndrome.

V usage is TRBV3-1 and J usage is TRBJ1-2; D unresolved. Germline loops: CDR1 LGHDT, CDR2 YNNKEL (reference sequence). The CDR3 contains 16 residues. The ends were cut back, 0 bases at V and 8 bases at J, with 19 bases in the middle. The CDR3 protein is CASSQDGPSTVEGYTF. Here the CDR3 DNA reads TGTGCCAGCAGCCAAGATGGCCCGTCCACAGTGGAGGGCTACACCTTC. The variable domain in full, completed from reference TRBV3-1 and TRBJ1-2, reads DTAVSQTPKYLVTQMGNDKSIKCEQNLGHDTMYWYKQDSKKFLKIMFSYNNKELIINETVPNRFSPKSPDKAHLNLHINSLELGDSAVYFCASSQDGPSTVEGYTFGSGTRLTVV.

This sequence joins TRBV5-1 and TRBJ2-1; D unresolved. CDR1 SGHRS and CDR2 YFSETQ come from the germline V gene. The CDR3 totals 15 residues. V was clipped by 1 base and J by 0 bases, with 8 bases between them. The CDR3 reads CASSLTPSSYNEQFF. The CDR3 DNA reads TGCGCCAGCAGCTTGACACCAAGCTCCTACAATGAGCAGTTCTTC.

The rearrangement uses TRBV5-1 and TRBJ2-1; 8 positions agree with TRBD2. Germline V gene sequence: CDR1 SGHRS, CDR2 YFSETQ. The CDR3 sequence is 15 residues long. V lost 0 bases to trimming and J lost 5 bases; unmatched junction nucleotides: 4. The CDR3 here is CASSLVAGGNNEQFF. DNA for the CDR3: TGCGCCAGCAGCTTGGTTGCGGGGGGCAACAATGAGCAGTTCTTC.

This clonotype was detected once. The V and J genes are TRBV12-3 or TRBV12-4 and TRBJ2-1; 12 nucleotides match TRBD2. The CDR3 loop spans 15 amino acids. The J segment lost 5 bases and the V segment lost 7 bases, leaving 6 bases of the junction unmatched. The CDR3 sequence: CASTKLAGGDNEQFF. Written as DNA, the CDR3 is TGTGCCAGCACCAAACTAGCGGGGGGTGACAATGAGCAGTTCTTC.

This chain links TRBV30 with TRBJ1-4; no clear D. The V end was cut by 4 bases, the J end by 9 bases, with 15 bases between. This CDR3 has 13 amino acids. From germline, CDR1 is GTSNPN and CDR2 SVGIG (reference sequence). In nucleotides, the CDR3 is TGTGCCTGGACCCGGGAACCTGGCCAAAAACTGTTTTTT. This sequence encodes CAWTREPGQKLFF.

The chain has TRBV14 and TRBJ1-2; D not certain. Germline CDR1 SGHDN, CDR2 FVKESK. The CDR3 covers 15 residues. V was trimmed by 4 bases and J by 5 bases, leaving 17 bases between them. CDR3 sequence reads: CASSPSLDGRYGYTF. As DNA, the CDR3 is TGTGCCAGCAGCCCATCGTTGGACGGGCGATATGGCTACACCTTC.

CDR3 DNA sequence: TGTGCCAGCAGTCCTACGACAGGGAGCTCCTACGAGCAGTACTTC. Translating it yields CASSPTTGSSYEQYF. The chain links TRBV6-2 or TRBV6-3 to TRBJ2-7, with 7 bases lining up with TRBD1. This CDR3 is built from 15 residues. V lost 5 bases and J lost 0; bases outside the gene matches: 7. Germline V gene data show CDR1 as MNHEY and CDR2 as SVGEGT.

A single count supports this clonotype. The V gene is TRBV6-1, the J gene TRBJ1-1, with no clear D. Germline V gene lookup returns CDR1 MNHNS and CDR2 SASEGT. Trimming stripped 1 base from V and 3 bases from J, with 9 bases between. The CDR3 spans 14 residues. The CDR3: CASSEVPGDTEAFF. CDR3 nucleotides: TGTGCCAGCAGTGAAGTCCCCGGAGACACTGAAGCTTTCTTT.

V and J are TRBV5-1 and TRBJ2-3, with a tentative D call TRBD2 (5 bases). This CDR3 is built from 15 residues. V lost 4 bases to trimming and J lost 3 bases, with 15 bases between them. CDR1 and CDR2 (germline): SGHRS, YFSETQ. CDR3 bases: TGCGCCAGCAGCCCGGAGGCTCACCTTACAGATACGCAGTATTTT. Its protein product is CASSPEAHLTDTQYF.

This chain joins TRBV28 and TRBJ1-6; 7 nucleotides line up with TRBD1. With 4 bases clipped from V and 11 bases from J, the junction kept 8 bases outside the gene matches. Germline CDR1 is MDHEN and CDR2 is SYDVKM. There are 14 residues in the CDR3. The CDR3 spells CASSSSGTVTPLHF. For the CDR3, the DNA is TGTGCCAGCAGTTCCTCCGGGACAGTCACACCCCTCCACTTT.

This chain joins TRBV20-1 and TRBJ2-1; D is undetermined. Trimming removed 2 bases from V and 8 bases from J, with 7 bases in between. There are 11 residues in the CDR3. Per germline, CDR1 DFQATT and CDR2 SNEGSKA (reference sequence). The CDR3: CSARSSDEQFF. CDR3 bases: TGCAGTGCTAGATCTAGTGATGAGCAGTTCTTC.

The chain couples TRBV7-3 to TRBJ1-2; perhaps TRBD1 as D (6 bases). The CDR3 runs to 16 residues. Germline loops: CDR1 SGHTA, CDR2 FQGTGA. The V end was cut by 5 bases, the J end by 0 bases, with 16 bases between. CDR3 loop: CASSLLRQVTNYGYTF. CDR3 DNA: TGTGCCAGCAGCCTTCTAAGACAGGTCACTAACTATGGCTACACCTTC. The complete variable domain, with remaining parts taken from reference TRBV7-3 and TRBJ1-2, reads GAGVSQTPSNKVTEKGKYVELRCDPISGHTALYWYRQSLGQGPEFLIYFQGTGAADDSGLPNDRFFAVRPEGSVSTLKIQRTERGDSAVYLCASSLLRQVTNYGYTFGSGTRLTVV.

The chain has TRBV2 and TRBJ2-3, with D possibly matching TRBD1 (5 bases). Germline CDR1 reads SNHLY; CDR2 reads FYNNEI. The CDR3 is 12 amino acids. Trimming took 9 bases from V and 0 from J, leaving 7 bases between them. CDR3 DNA: TGTGCCAGGCAGGGTAGCACAGATACGCAGTATTTT. It translates to CARQGSTDTQYF.

This clonotype appeared a single time. This chain uses TRBV7-9 with TRBJ1-5; D may be TRBD1 (5 bases). The CDR3 sequence is 13 residues long. From germline, CDR1 is SEHNR and CDR2 FQNEAQ (reference sequence). V lost 3 bases and J 7 bases, leaving 10 bases between the germline ends. Here the CDR3 reads CASSLSDSQPQHF. CDR3 nucleotide sequence: TGTGCCAGCAGCTTGAGCGACAGCCAGCCCCAGCATTTT.

The rearrangement joins TRBV19 to TRBJ1-1; D possibly corresponds to TRBD1 (6 bases). In germline, CDR1 is LNHDA, CDR2 SQIVND (reference sequence). V shed 4 bases and J shed 3 bases, with 18 bases lying between them. The CDR3 is 16 residues long. The CDR3 DNA follows: TGTGCCAGTAGTACTAGGAACAGGGCTGGGCACACTGAAGCTTTCTTT. It specifies CASSTRNRAGHTEAFF.

The chain uses TRBV15 and TRBJ1-6; 10 bases agree with TRBD1. Germline lookup yields CDR1 LNHNV and CDR2 YYDKDF (reference sequence). J gave up 10 bases and V 0 bases, and 3 bases lay outside the gene matches. The CDR3 sequence is 15 residues long. The CDR3 loop is CATSRDGTGVSPLHF. The CDR3 DNA sequence: TGTGCCACCAGCAGAGACGGGACAGGGGTATCACCCCTCCACTTT.

The chain carries TRBV7-2 and TRBJ1-1, with D uncertain. Trimming left V 5 bases short and J 0 bases short, with 22 bases between. This CDR3 region has 18 residues. Per the germline V gene, CDR1 is SGHTA and CDR2 is FQGNSA. CDR3 region: CASSPRRPNRWVNTEAFF. The CDR3 nucleotides are TGTGCCAGCAGCCCCCGTCGACCGAACCGCTGGGTGAACACTGAAGCTTTCTTT.

This clonotype occurred once. The chain is built from TRBV6-4 and TRBJ2-1; 8 nucleotides agree with TRBD1. CDR1 is MRHNA, CDR2 SNTAGT, per germline. V gave up 6 bases and J gave up 7 bases; unmatched junction bases: 11. The CDR3 contains 15 residues. The CDR3 DNA reads as TGTGCCAGCAGCTATGACAGGGGAGTCCCGAATGAGCAGTTCTTC. This gives the protein CASSYDRGVPNEQFF.

The V and J genes are TRBV30 and TRBJ1-4; D uncertain. CDR3 size: 12 residues. V lost 3 bases, J lost 4 bases, and 6 bases lay in between. Germline V gives CDR1 GTSNPN, CDR2 SVGIG (reference sequence). The CDR3, as DNA: TGTGCCTGGAGGGCTTTTAATGAAAAACTGTTTTTT. Translated, it gives CAWRAFNEKLFF.

The chain has TRBV12-3 or TRBV12-4 and TRBJ1-2, with no clear D. V lost 2 bases to trimming and J lost 3 bases, with 10 bases between them. This CDR3 region has 14 residues. The CDR3 nucleotides are TGTGCCAGCAGTTTAATCCAGGCCCACTATGGCTACACCTTC. Protein sequence: CASSLIQAHYGYTF.

The V and J genes are TRBV4-2 and TRBJ2-1; D is perhaps TRBD1 or TRBD2 (5 bases each). Germline V gene lookup returns CDR1 LGHNA and CDR2 YNFKEQ. CDR3 length: 18 amino acids. Between the trimmed V and J ends, which lost 0 bases and 0 bases, there was a span of 15 bases. The CDR3 DNA is TGTGCCAGCAGCCAAGACCGGAACGGGGACGGCTCCTACAATGAGCAGTTCTTC. Its translation is CASSQDRNGDGSYNEQFF.

The J gene is TRBJ1-4, the V gene TRBV12-3 or TRBV12-4, with D perhaps TRBD1 (6 bases). The CDR3 sequence is 13 residues long. The V gene lost 1 base and the J gene lost 13 bases, with 13 bases spanning the gap. CDR3 nucleotides: TGTGCCAGCAGTTTAGGGGGGCAGTCGGCACTGTTTTTT. Its translation is CASSLGGQSALFF.

V is TRBV30 and J is TRBJ2-1, with a weak D call TRBD2 (6 bases). The CDR3 consists of 12 residues. Trimming removed 1 base from V and 13 bases from J, with 14 bases in between. Germline assignment: CDR1 GTSNPN and CDR2 SVGIG (reference sequence). The CDR3 loop reads CAWSESGDLQFF. The CDR3 DNA follows: TGTGCCTGGAGTGAGTCGGGGGACCTTCAGTTCTTC.

The J gene is TRBJ1-2, the V gene TRBV30; no firm D call. Looked up from germline, CDR1 is GTSNPN and CDR2 is SVGIG (reference sequence). The CDR3 contains 14 residues. Trimming shortened V by 0 bases and J by 8 bases, and 16 bases separated the two germline ends. As DNA, the CDR3 is TGTGCCTGGAGTGTGAGGGCGGGTGAAAGAGGCTACACCTTC. Its protein product is CAWSVRAGERGYTF.